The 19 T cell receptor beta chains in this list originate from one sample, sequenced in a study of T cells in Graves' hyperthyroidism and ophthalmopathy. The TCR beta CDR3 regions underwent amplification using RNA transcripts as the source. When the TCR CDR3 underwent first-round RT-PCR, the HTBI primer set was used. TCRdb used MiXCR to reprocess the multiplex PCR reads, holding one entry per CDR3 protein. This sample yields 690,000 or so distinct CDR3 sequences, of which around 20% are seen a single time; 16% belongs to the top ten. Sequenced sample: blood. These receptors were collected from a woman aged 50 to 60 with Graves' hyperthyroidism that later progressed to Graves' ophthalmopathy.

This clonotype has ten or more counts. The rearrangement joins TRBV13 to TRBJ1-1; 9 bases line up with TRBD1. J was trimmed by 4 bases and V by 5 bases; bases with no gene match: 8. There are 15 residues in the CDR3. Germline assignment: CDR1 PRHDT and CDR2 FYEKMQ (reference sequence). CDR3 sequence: CASSQTGQGLTEAFF. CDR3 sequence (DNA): TGTGCCAGCAGCCAGACCGGACAGGGGCTCACTGAAGCTTTCTTT. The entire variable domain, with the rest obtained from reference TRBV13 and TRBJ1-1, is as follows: AAGVIQSPRHLIKEKRETATLKCYPIPRHDTVYWYQQGPGQDPQFLISFYEKMQSDKGSIPDRFSAQQFSDYHSELNMSSLELGDSALYFCASSQTGQGLTEAFFGQGTRLTVV.

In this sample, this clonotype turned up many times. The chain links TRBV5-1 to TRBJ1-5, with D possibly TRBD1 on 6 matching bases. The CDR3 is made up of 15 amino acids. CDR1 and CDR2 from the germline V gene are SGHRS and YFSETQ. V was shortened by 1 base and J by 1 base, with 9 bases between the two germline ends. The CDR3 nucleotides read TGCGCCAGCAGCTTGACAGGGCAGAGCAATCAGCCCCAGCATTTT. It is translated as CASSLTGQSNQPQHF.

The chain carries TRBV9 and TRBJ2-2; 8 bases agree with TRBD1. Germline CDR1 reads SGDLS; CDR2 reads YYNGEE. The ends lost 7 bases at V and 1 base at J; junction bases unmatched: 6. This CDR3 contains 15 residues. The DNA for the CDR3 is TGTGCCAGCGGTAGGGGACAGGAGAACACCGGGGAGCTGTTTTTT. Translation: CASGRGQENTGELFF.

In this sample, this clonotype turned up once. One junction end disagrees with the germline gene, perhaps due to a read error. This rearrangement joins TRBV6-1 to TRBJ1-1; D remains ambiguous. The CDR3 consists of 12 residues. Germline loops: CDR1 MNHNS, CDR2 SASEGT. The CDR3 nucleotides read TGTGCCAGCAGTGAAGGATTCACTGAAGCTCTCTTT. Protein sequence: CASSEGFTEALF.

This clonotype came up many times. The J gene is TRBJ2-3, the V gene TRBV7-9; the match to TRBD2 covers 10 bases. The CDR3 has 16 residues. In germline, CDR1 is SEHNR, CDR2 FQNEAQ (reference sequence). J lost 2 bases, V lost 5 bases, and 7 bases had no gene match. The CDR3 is CASSRRTSGYTDTQYF. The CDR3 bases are TGTGCCAGCAGCCGGCGGACTAGCGGCTACACAGATACGCAGTATTTT. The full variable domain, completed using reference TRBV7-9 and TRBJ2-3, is DTGVSQNPRHKITKRGQNVTFRCDPISEHNRLYWYRQTLGQGPEFLTYFQNEAQLEKSRLLSDRFSAERPKGSFSTLEIQRTEQGDSAMYLCASSRRTSGYTDTQYFGPGTRLTVL.

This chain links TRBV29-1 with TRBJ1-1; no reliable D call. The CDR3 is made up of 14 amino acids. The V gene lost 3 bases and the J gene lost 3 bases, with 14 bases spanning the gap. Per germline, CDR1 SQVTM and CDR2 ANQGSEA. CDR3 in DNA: TGCAGCGTTGAGTCCCCCGGAAGGGACACTGAAGCTTTCTTT. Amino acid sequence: CSVESPGRDTEAFF.

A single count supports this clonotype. CDR3 protein: CASSRNGENNEQFF. DNA for the CDR3: TGCGCCAGCAGCCGCAACGGGGAAAACAATGAGCAGTTCTTC. V gene TRBV5-1 combines with J gene TRBJ2-1, with a possible D match to TRBD2 (5 bases). The germline gives CDR1 SGHRS, CDR2 YFSETQ. The CDR3 covers 14 residues. V gave up 4 bases and J gave up 5 bases, with 13 bases separating them.

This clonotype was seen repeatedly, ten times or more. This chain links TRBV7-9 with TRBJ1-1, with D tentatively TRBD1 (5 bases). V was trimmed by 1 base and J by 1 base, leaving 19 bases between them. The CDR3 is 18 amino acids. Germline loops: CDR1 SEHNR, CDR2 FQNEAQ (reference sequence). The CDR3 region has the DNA TGTGCCAGCAGCTTAGGGAGGCGAGAGTGGGGCCGGAACACTGAAGCTTTCTTT. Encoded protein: CASSLGRREWGRNTEAFF. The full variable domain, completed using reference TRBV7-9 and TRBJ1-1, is DTGVSQNPRHKITKRGQNVTFRCDPISEHNRLYWYRQTLGQGPEFLTYFQNEAQLEKSRLLSDRFSAERPKGSFSTLEIQRTEQGDSAMYLCASSLGRREWGRNTEAFFGQGTRLTVV.

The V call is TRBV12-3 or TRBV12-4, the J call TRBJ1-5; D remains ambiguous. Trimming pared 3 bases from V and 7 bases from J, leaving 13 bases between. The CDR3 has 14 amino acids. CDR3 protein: CASSFDTPMQPQHF. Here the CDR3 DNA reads TGTGCCAGCAGTTTTGACACTCCGATGCAGCCCCAGCATTTT.

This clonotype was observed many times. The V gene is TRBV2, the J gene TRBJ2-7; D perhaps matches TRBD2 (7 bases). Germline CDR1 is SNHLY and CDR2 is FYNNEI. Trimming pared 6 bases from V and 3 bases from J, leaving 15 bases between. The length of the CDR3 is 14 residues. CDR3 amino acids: CASRDTGGLYEQYF. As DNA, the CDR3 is TGTGCCAGCAGAGATACCGGGGGGCTCTACGAGCAGTACTTC.

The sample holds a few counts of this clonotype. CDR3 protein: CSARDRVTGQPQHF. The CDR3, as DNA: TGCAGTGCTAGAGACAGGGTTACAGGTCAGCCCCAGCATTTT. The chain carries TRBV20-1 and TRBJ1-5; a weak D match, TRBD1 (5 bases). The CDR3 consists of 14 residues. V was clipped by 0 bases and J by 6 bases, with 12 bases between them. The germline gives CDR1 DFQATT, CDR2 SNEGSKA (reference sequence).

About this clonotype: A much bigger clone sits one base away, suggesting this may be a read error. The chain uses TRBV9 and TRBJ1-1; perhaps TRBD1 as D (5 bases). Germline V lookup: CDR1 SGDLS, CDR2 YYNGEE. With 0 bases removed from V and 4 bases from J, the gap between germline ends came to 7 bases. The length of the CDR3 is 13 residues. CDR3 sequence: CASSVAGTTEAFF. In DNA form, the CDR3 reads TGTGCCAGCAGCGTAGCAGGGACCACTGAAGCTTTCTTT.

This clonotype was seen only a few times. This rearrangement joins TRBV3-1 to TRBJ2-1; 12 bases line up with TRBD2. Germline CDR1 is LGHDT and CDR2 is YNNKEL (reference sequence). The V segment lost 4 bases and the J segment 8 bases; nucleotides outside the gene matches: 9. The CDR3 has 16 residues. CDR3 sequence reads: CASSRVASGGGHEQFF. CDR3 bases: TGTGCCAGCAGCCGGGTTGCTAGCGGGGGGGGGCATGAGCAGTTCTTC.

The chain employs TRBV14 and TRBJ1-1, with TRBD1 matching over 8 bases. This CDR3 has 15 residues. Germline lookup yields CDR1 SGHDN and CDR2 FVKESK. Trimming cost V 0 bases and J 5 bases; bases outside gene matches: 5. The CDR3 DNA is TGTGCCAGCAGCCAAGAATGGACAGGGCGAACTGAAGCTTTCTTT. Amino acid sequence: CASSQEWTGRTEAFF.

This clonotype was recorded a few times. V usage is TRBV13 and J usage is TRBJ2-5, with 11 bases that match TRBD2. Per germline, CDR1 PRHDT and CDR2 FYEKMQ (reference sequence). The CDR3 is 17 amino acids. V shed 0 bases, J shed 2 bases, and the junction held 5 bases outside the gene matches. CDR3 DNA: TGTGCCAGCAGCTTAGGCCTCACTAGCGGGGGTCAAGAGACCCAGTACTTC. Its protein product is CASSLGLTSGGQETQYF.

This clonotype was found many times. In DNA form, the CDR3 reads TGTGCCTGGTCCAGATGGGCGGGGCAAGAGACCCAGTACTTC. Translation gives CAWSRWAGQETQYF. The chain couples TRBV30 to TRBJ2-5, with D possibly being TRBD2 (6 bases). The CDR3 runs to 14 residues. Germline V gene sequence: CDR1 GTSNPN, CDR2 SVGIG (reference sequence). Trimming stripped 5 bases from V and 2 bases from J, with 15 bases between.

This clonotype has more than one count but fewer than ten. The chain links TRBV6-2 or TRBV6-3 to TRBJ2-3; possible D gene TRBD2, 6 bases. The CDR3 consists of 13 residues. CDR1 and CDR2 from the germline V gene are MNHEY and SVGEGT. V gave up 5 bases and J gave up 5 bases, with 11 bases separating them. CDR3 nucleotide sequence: TGTGCCAGCAGTCAAGACGGGGGAGATACGCAGTATTTT. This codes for CASSQDGGDTQYF.

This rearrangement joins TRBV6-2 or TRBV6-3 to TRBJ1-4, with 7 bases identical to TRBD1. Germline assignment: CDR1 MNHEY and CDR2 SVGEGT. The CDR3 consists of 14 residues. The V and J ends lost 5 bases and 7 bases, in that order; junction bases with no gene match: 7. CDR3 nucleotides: TGTGCCAGCAGTCCAGGGGGTCGTGGTGAAAAACTGTTTTTT. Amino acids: CASSPGGRGEKLFF.

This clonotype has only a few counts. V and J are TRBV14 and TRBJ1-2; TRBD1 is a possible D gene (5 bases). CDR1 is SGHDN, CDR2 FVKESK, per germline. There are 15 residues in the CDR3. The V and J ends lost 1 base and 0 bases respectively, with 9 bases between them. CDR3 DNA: TGTGCCAGCAGCCAAGTCGACAGACCTAACTATGGCTACACCTTC. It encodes CASSQVDRPNYGYTF.